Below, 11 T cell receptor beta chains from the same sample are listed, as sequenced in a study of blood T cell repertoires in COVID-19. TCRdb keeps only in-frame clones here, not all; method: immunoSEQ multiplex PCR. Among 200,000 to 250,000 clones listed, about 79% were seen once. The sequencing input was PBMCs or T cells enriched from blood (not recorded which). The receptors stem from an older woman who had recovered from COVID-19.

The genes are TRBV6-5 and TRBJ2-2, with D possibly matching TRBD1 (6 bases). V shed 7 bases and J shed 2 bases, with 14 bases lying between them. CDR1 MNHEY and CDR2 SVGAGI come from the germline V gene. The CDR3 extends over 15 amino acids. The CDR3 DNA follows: TGTGCCAGCACCCAGACTGGGACAAACACCGGGGAGCTGTTTTTT. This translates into CASTQTGTNTGELFF.

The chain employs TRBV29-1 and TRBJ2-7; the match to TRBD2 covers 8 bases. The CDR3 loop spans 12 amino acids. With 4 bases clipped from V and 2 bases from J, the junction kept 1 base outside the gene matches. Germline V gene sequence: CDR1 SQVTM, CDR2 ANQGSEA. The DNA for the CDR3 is TGCAGCGTTGCGGGGGGGACCTACGAGCAGTACTTC. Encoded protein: CSVAGGTYEQYF.

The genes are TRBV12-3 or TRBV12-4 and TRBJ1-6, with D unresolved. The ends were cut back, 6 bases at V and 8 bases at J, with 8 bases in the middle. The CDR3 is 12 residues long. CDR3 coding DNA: TGTGCCAGCAGACGGGGAGATTCACCCCTCCACTTT. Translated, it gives CASRRGDSPLHF.

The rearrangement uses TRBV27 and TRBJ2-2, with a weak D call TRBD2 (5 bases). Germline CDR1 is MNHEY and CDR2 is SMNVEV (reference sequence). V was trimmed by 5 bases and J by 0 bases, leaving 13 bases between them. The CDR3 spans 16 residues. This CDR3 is CASSRYLGANTGELFF. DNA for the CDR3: TGTGCCAGCAGTAGGTATCTCGGGGCGAACACCGGGGAGCTGTTTTTT.

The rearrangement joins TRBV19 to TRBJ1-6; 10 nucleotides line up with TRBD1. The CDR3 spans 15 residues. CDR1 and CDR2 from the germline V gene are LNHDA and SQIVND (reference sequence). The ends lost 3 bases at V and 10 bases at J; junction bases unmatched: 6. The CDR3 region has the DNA TGTGCCAGTAGTATGCCGGGACAGGGGATCTCACCCCTCCACTTT. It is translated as CASSMPGQGISPLHF. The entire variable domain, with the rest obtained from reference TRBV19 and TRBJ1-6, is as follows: DGGITQSPKYLFRKEGQNVTLSCEQNLNHDAMYWYRQDPGQGLRLIYYSQIVNDFQKGDIAEGYSVSREKKESFPLTVTSAQKNPTAFYLCASSMPGQGISPLHFGNGTRLTVT.

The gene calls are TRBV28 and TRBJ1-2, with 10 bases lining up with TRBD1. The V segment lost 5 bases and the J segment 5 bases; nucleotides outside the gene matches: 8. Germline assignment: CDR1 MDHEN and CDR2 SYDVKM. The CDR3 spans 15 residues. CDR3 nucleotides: TGTGCCAGCAGTACACCCGGACAGGGGGGTTATGGCTACACCTTC. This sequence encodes CASSTPGQGGYGYTF.

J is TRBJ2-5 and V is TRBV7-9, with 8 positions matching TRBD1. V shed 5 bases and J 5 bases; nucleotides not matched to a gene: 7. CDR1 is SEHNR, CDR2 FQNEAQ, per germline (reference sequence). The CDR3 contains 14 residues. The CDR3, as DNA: TGTGCCAGCAGCCCGGACAGGGACCTGGAGACCCAGTACTTC. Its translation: CASSPDRDLETQYF.

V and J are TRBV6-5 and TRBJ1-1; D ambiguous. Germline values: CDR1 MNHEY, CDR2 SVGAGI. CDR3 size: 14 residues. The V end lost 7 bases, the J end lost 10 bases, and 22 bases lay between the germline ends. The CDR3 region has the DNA TGTGCCAGCACCTTTGCGGGATTGAAAGTCGGAGCTTTCTTT. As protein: CASTFAGLKVGAFF.

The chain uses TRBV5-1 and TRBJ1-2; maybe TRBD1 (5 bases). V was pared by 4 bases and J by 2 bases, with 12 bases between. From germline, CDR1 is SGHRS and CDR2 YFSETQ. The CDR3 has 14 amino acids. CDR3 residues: CASSLSQGNYGYTF. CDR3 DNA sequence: TGCGCCAGCAGCCTGAGTCAGGGAAACTATGGCTACACCTTC.

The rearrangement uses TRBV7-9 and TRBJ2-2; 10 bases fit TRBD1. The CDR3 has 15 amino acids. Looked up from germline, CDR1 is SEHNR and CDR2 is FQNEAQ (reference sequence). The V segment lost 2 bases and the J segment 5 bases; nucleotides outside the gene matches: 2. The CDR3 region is CASSLRTGGTGELFF. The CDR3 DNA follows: TGTGCCAGCAGCTTAAGGACAGGGGGAACCGGGGAGCTGTTTTTT.

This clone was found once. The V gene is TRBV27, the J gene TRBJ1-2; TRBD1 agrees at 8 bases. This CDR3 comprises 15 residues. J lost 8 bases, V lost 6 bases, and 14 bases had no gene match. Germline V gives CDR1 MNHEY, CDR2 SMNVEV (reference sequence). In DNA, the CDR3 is TGTGCCAGCAGGGAATCAGGCAGGGGGCGAGGAGGCTACACCTTC. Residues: CASRESGRGRGGYTF.